These 8 T cell receptor beta chains were sequenced from one sample in a study of Ad26.COV2.S vaccination and SARS-CoV-2 variants. Treatment defined: some 19 received Ad26.COV2.S at low or high dose, single or two shots; about 5 received placebo; per-sample allocation not given. Sampling was done on day 63 after the first vaccine or placebo injection. Repertoires were generated with immunoSEQ multiplex PCR, while TCRdb's copy carries only in-frame clones and drops some. This repertoire shows a few hundred thousand clones, approximately 90% found once; its top ten account for approximately 4%. Sequencing was performed on peripheral blood, taken in a trial of Ad26.COV2.S vaccine versus placebo. The source of these receptors is a person aged 18-60 years who received the Ad26.COV2.S COVID-19 vaccine or a placebo.

With regard to this clone: A junction boundary mismatches the germline segment, possibly from a read error. The chain uses TRBV7-7 and TRBJ1-4; weak D call: TRBD1 (5 bases). This CDR3 comprises 19 residues. Germline values: CDR1 SSHAT, CDR2 FNYEAQ (reference sequence). This CDR3 reads CASRSGTAHTRREREKLFF. Here the CDR3 DNA reads TGTGCTAGCAGGTCCGGGACGGCACATACTAGACGGGAACGTGAAAAACTGTTTTTT.

This chain joins TRBV4-2 and TRBJ1-2, with unresolved D. CDR3 length equals 15 residues. Trimming pared 0 bases from V and 8 bases from J, leaving 16 bases between. The germline V gene encodes CDR1 LGHNA and CDR2 YNFKEQ. Written as DNA, the CDR3 is TGTGCCAGCAGCCAAGATGAAGGGAAACGCGGCGGCTACACCTTC. Translating it yields CASSQDEGKRGGYTF.

This chain uses TRBV4-2 with TRBJ1-2; 8 bases are shared with TRBD1. With 0 bases clipped from V and 3 bases from J, the junction kept 12 bases outside the gene matches. The CDR3 spans 18 residues. Germline V lookup: CDR1 LGHNA, CDR2 YNFKEQ. This CDR3 is CASSQDFRTGKADYGYTF. The DNA of the CDR3 is TGTGCCAGCAGCCAAGATTTTAGGACAGGGAAGGCTGACTATGGCTACACCTTC.

The genes are TRBV18 and TRBJ1-2; tentative D call: TRBD1 (5 bases). In germline, CDR1 is KGHSH, CDR2 LQKENI. This CDR3 has 15 residues. Deletions cut 6 bases from V and 3 bases from J, with 17 bases between. In DNA form, the CDR3 reads TGTGCCAGCTCCCTCGGTACGGGACCGGACTATGGCTACACCTTC. It translates to CASSLGTGPDYGYTF.

This clone was picked up a small number of times. The chain recombines TRBV2 with TRBJ1-4; TRBD1 is a possible D gene (6 bases). Trimming took 4 bases from V and 5 from J, leaving 17 bases between them. CDR1 SNHLY and CDR2 FYNNEI come from the germline V gene. The CDR3 contains 16 residues. The CDR3 protein is CASSGGVQGGNEKLFF. The DNA for the CDR3 is TGTGCCAGCAGTGGTGGGGTACAGGGCGGCAATGAAAAACTGTTTTTT.

This chain links TRBV4-3 with TRBJ2-7; 8 nucleotides line up with TRBD2. V was pared by 4 bases and J by 1 base, with 12 bases of the junction left unmatched. The CDR3 has 17 residues. Germline CDR1 and CDR2: LGHNA and YSLEER. Here the CDR3 DNA reads TGCGCCAGCAGCCCCTCGCCCTTCCGGGGGGGGTCCTACGAGCAGTACTTC. It specifies CASSPSPFRGGSYEQYF.

V is TRBV27 and J is TRBJ2-2; unclear D gene. Trimming stripped 5 bases from V and 2 bases from J, with 6 bases between. Germline values: CDR1 MNHEY, CDR2 SMNVEV (reference sequence). The CDR3 is 13 residues long. This CDR3 is CASSPTNTGELFF. The CDR3 DNA follows: TGTGCCAGCAGTCCGACTAACACCGGGGAGCTGTTTTTT.

J is TRBJ2-7 and V is TRBV6-5; perhaps TRBD1 as D (6 bases). The CDR3 has 14 residues. Germline CDR1 MNHEY, CDR2 SVGAGI. V lost 6 bases to trimming and J lost 0 bases, with 12 bases between them. CDR3 DNA sequence: TGTGCCAGCAGGCGACAGGACAGCTCCTACGAGCAGTACTTC. This encodes CASRRQDSSYEQYF.